Presented here are 8 T cell receptor beta chains from one specimen sequenced in a study of tumor-infiltrating lymphocytes in primary liver carcinoma. TCR beta cDNA was prepared out of around 460 ng total RNA by means of a constant-region primer. Three nested multiplex PCR rounds, a slightly modified ARM-PCR, produced the libraries for TCR beta. A C-beta reverse primer and TRBV1-TRBV30 forward primers served in each of the first two PCR rounds, at roughly 10 cycles apiece. TCRdb used MiXCR to reprocess the multiplex PCR reads, holding one entry per CDR3 protein. The data contain around 120,000 distinct CDR3 sequences, 50% to 65% of them seen just once; the ten biggest clones take up 9.3%. RNA and DNA were co-extracted from roughly 20-30 mg of unsorted bulk tissue. Input material: liver tumor tissue from sampling region 1. Subset meaning: tumor region T1, superior pole. These receptors all come from a woman aged 60 to 75 with primary liver carcinoma and hepatitis B virus infection.

Of note for this clonotype: Likely a read error: the CDR3 ends without its conserved phenylalanine or tryptophan. The chain couples TRBV11-3 to TRBJ1-1, with no clear D. V lost 9 bases, J lost 0 bases, and 26 bases lay in between. This CDR3 spans 18 amino acids. CDR1 and CDR2 from the germline V gene are SGHNT and YENEEA. CDR3 sequence reads: CARSQSWAGLIMNTEAFL. In nucleotides, the CDR3 is TGTGCCAGAAGCCAATCGTGGGCGGGTCTAATCATGAACACTGAAGCTTTCCTT.

Points on this clonotype: This clone may be a read error of a much larger clone one base away. V and J are TRBV5-1 and TRBJ2-1; no reliable D call. In germline, CDR1 is SGHRS, CDR2 YFSETQ. There are 14 residues in the CDR3. CDR3 DNA: TGCGCCAGCAGCTTTACCCTAGGCTACAATAAGCAGTTCTTC. It specifies CASSFTLGYNKQFF.

On this clonotype itself: An end of the junction differs from the germline gene, which may be a read error. The V call is TRBV28, the J call TRBJ2-5; D is perhaps TRBD1 or TRBD2 (5 bases each). This CDR3 is built from 16 residues. In germline, CDR1 is MDHEN, CDR2 SYDVKM. CDR3 sequence (DNA): TGTACCAGCAGTCCCTACCCCCGGGACGGTAAAGAGACCCAATACTTC. Protein product: CTSSPYPRDGKETQYF.

The V gene is TRBV7-9, the J gene TRBJ2-3; perhaps TRBD2 as D (6 bases). The CDR3 is 15 amino acids. V lost 10 bases to trimming and J lost 5 bases, with 22 bases between them. In germline, CDR1 is SEHNR, CDR2 FQNEAQ (reference sequence). The DNA of the CDR3 is TGTGCCACTCAGCGGGTGGGGATTCAGGAAGATACGCAGTATTTT. Residues: CATQRVGIQEDTQYF.

For this clonotype: One base away lies a much larger clone, so this may be a sequencing read error. The genes are TRBV12-3 or TRBV12-4 and TRBJ2-6; perhaps TRBD2 as D (6 bases). The CDR3 consists of 16 residues. Trimming took 5 bases from V and 6 from J, leaving 17 bases between them. The CDR3 sequence is CASSLLGGKVANVLTF. DNA of the CDR3: TGTGCCAGCAGTCTCCTTGGGGGGAAGGTGGCCAACGTCCTGACTTTC.

About this clonotype: The CDR3 does not close with the conserved phenylalanine or tryptophan, likely indicating a read error. The J gene is TRBJ2-1, the V gene TRBV14; 8 bases map to TRBD2. The CDR3 has 17 amino acids. Trimming at V came to 1 base and at J to 1 base, leaving 6 bases not matched to a gene. Germline CDR1 SGHDN, CDR2 FVKESK. CDR3: CASSQGGSGESYNEQFL. In nucleotides, the CDR3 is TGTGCCAGCAGCCAAGGGGGTAGCGGGGAATCCTACAATGAGCAGTTCTTG.

As for this clonotype: A read error is likely, as this CDR3 ends without the conserved phenylalanine or tryptophan. This chain joins TRBV11-3 and TRBJ2-2; D not resolved. Germline CDR1 SGHNT, CDR2 YENEEA. This CDR3 has 14 amino acids. The V end lost 3 bases, the J end lost 6 bases, and 11 bases lay between the germline ends. In DNA form, the CDR3 reads TGTGCCAGCAGCTTGTCTAGAAGGGCCGGGGAGCTGTTTCTT. Translation gives CASSLSRRAGELFL.

Remarks on this clonotype: It may be a read error: a sequence one base away is much more abundant. The rearrangement uses TRBV12-3 or TRBV12-4 and TRBJ1-1; tentative D call: TRBD1 (5 bases). The CDR3 is 14 amino acids. V shed 6 bases and J shed 4 bases, with 15 bases lying between them. The CDR3 loop is CASSHTGGVTEAFF. In nucleotides, the CDR3 is TGTGCCAGCAGCCACACGGGGGGGGTCACTGAAGCTTTCTTT.